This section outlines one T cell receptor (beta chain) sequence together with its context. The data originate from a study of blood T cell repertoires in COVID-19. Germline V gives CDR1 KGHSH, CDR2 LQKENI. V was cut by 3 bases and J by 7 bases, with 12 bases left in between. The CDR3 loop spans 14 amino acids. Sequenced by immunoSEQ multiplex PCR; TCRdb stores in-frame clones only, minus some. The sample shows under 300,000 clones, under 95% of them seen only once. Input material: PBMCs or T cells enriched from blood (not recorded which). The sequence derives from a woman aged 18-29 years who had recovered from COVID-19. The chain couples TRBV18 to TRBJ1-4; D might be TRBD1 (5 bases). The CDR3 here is CASSPYIGGEKLFF. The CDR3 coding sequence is TGTGCCAGCTCACCCTACATCGGGGGTGAAAAACTGTTTTTT.